Detailed here is one T cell receptor beta chain. This sample was taken from a study of T cell changes during pregnancy in multiple sclerosis. TCRdb's table, derived via immunoSEQ multiplex PCR, lists solely in-frame clones and lacks some. Seen here are around 78,000 clones, 90% to 95% observed once, and the top ten hold around 0.75%. The junction had 10 bases not matched to a gene; V was cut back by 4 bases and J by 2 bases. The CDR3 contains 16 residues. From germline, CDR1 is SGHRS and CDR2 YFSETQ. The receptor was isolated from a female donor in good health, enrolled as a control in a pregnancy study. The chain combines TRBV5-1 with TRBJ2-5, with 8 bases fitting TRBD1. This material consisted of peripheral blood, taken in the third trimester of pregnancy. The CDR3 coding sequence is TGCGCCAGCAGCATTTCTACCCAGGGGGCTCAAGAGACCCAGTACTTC. Translation: CASSISTQGAQETQYF.